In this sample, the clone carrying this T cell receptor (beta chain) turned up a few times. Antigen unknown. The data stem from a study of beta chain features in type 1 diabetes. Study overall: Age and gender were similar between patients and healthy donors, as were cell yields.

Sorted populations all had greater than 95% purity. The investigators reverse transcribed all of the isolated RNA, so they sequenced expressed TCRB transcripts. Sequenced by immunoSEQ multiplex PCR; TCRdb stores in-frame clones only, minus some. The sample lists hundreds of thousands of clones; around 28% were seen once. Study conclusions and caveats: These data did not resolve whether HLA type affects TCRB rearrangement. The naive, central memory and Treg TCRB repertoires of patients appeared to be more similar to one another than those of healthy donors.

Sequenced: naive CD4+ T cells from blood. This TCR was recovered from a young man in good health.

CDR3 DNA sequence: TGTGCTGCGACTCAACACTCTGGGGCCAACGTCCTGACTTTC. It is translated as CAATQHSGANVLTF. The rearrangement links TRBV30 to TRBJ2-6; D is uncertain. This CDR3 is 14 amino acids long. Germline V gives CDR1 GTSNPN, CDR2 SVGIG (reference sequence).